One and the same sample provided the 12 T cell receptor beta chains below, sequenced in a study of response to subunit inactivated influenza vaccine. TCRdb analysed the RT-PCR reads with MiXCR anew, one entry per CDR3 protein. The sample contains hundreds of thousands of distinct CDR3 sequences, about 25% of which appear only once. Here the sequenced sample was CD4+ T cells sorted from PBMCs, taken more than 4 days after vaccination. All receptors derive from a man aged 50-60 years who received an inactivated influenza vaccine.

In its sample, this clonotype was seen a few times. The chain uses TRBV6-2 or TRBV6-3 and TRBJ2-7; no reliable D call. The germline V gene encodes CDR1 MNHEY and CDR2 SVGEGT. V lost 0 bases, J lost 7 bases, and 7 bases lay in between. The CDR3 contains 12 residues. In DNA form, the CDR3 reads TGTGCCAGCAGTTACTCCATCGGGGAGCAGTACTTC. It yields the protein CASSYSIGEQYF.

This clonotype was observed a few times. The rearrangement uses TRBV7-2 and TRBJ2-5; 10 positions agree with TRBD2. Unmatched junction bases numbered 7, after V lost 1 base and J lost 5 bases. Germline V gene data show CDR1 as SGHTA and CDR2 as FQGNSA. This CDR3 has 16 amino acids. CDR3 amino acids: CASSLVRSSGGETQYF. As DNA, the CDR3 is TGTGCCAGCAGCTTAGTTCGGTCTAGCGGGGGTGAGACCCAGTACTTC.

Of note for this clonotype: At one end the junction does not follow the germline gene, possibly because of a read error. The chain recombines TRBV11-2 with TRBJ2-3; unclear D gene. The CDR3 runs 14 residues. Germline loops: CDR1 SGHAT, CDR2 FQNNGV. The CDR3 DNA is TGTGCCAGCAGCTTAAGGAATGACACAGAGACGCAGTATTTT. This codes for CASSLRNDTETQYF. Together with reference TRBV11-2 and TRBJ2-3, the CDR3 gives the full variable domain: EAGVAQSPRYKIIEKRQSVAFWCNPISGHATLYWYQQILGQGPKLLIQFQNNGVVDDSQLPKDRFSAERLKGVDSTLKIQPAKLEDSAVYLCASSLRNDTETQYFGPGTRLTVL.

The chain links TRBV5-1 to TRBJ2-5, with 7 bases fitting TRBD2. The V gene's germline CDR1 is SGHRS and CDR2 YFSETQ. V lost 4 bases and J lost 4; bases outside the gene matches: 10. The CDR3 is 15 amino acids. The CDR3 loop reads CASSRQWEGSETQYF. The DNA of the CDR3 is TGCGCCAGCAGCCGACAATGGGAGGGCTCAGAGACCCAGTACTTC.

This clonotype was seen more than once but under ten times. This rearrangement joins TRBV5-5 to TRBJ2-7, with D possibly called TRBD1 or TRBD2 (6 bases each). Germline V gives CDR1 SGHKS, CDR2 YYEKEE (reference sequence). V was cut by 0 bases and J by 5 bases, with 24 bases left in between. This CDR3 is built from 18 residues. CDR3: CASSLAYVGGRENHEQYF. The DNA for the CDR3 is TGTGCCAGCAGCTTGGCCTACGTGGGGGGCAGGGAAAACCACGAGCAGTACTTC. The full variable domain, completed using reference TRBV5-5 and TRBJ2-7, is DAGVTQSPTHLIKTRGQQVTLRCSPISGHKSVSWYQQVLGQGPQFIFQYYEKEERGRGNFPDRFSARQFPNYSSELNVNALLLGDSALYLCASSLAYVGGRENHEQYFGPGTRLTVT.

The chain recombines TRBV12-3 or TRBV12-4 with TRBJ1-6, with D perhaps matching TRBD1 (5 bases). This CDR3 has 14 residues. V was clipped by 4 bases and J by 10 bases, with 14 bases between them. In DNA, the CDR3 is TGTGCCAGCAGTTCCTCAGGGCTATACTCACCCCTCCACTTT. Translation gives CASSSSGLYSPLHF.

This clonotype was seen ten or more times. The chain has TRBV24-1 and TRBJ1-2; no clear D. CDR1 is KGHDR and CDR2 is SFDVKD in the germline V gene. Trimming left V 7 bases short and J 4 bases short, with 6 bases between. The CDR3 sequence is 11 residues long. The CDR3 loop reads CATSAGYGYTF. In DNA, the CDR3 is TGTGCCACCAGCGCGGGCTATGGCTACACCTTC.

The chain carries TRBV20-1 and TRBJ2-3; 14 positions agree with TRBD2. Germline V gene lookup returns CDR1 DFQATT and CDR2 SNEGSKA (reference sequence). CDR3 length: 16 amino acids. Trimming took 5 bases from V and 4 from J; bases not matched to a gene: 8. CDR3 sequence reads: CSAPDRLAGGPDTQYF. CDR3 DNA sequence: TGCAGTGCTCCCGATCGACTAGCGGGAGGGCCAGATACGCAGTATTTT.

The CDR3: CAWSLIPNYGYTF. Here the CDR3 DNA reads TGTGCCTGGAGCCTCATCCCTAACTATGGCTACACCTTC. J is TRBJ1-2 and V is TRBV30; D unclear. Trimming cost V 3 bases and J 0 bases, with 8 bases left between them. The CDR3 is 13 residues long. Germline V gene lookup returns CDR1 GTSNPN and CDR2 SVGIG (reference sequence).

CDR3 sequence reads: CASSWPAYSTSYEQYF. The CDR3 DNA reads as TGCGCCAGCAGCTGGCCAGCTTACAGTACGTCCTACGAGCAGTACTTC. The genes are TRBV5-1 and TRBJ2-7; D is unclear. The length of the CDR3 is 16 residues. V lost 3 bases, J lost 1 base, and 17 bases lay in between. Germline CDR1 is SGHRS and CDR2 is YFSETQ.

This clonotype was counted many times. This chain connects TRBV20-1 to TRBJ1-5, with D unresolved. From germline, CDR1 is DFQATT and CDR2 SNEGSKA (reference sequence). This CDR3 is built from 14 residues. Trimming stripped 3 bases from V and 3 bases from J, with 12 bases between. CDR3 amino acids: CSASGGQINQPQHF. The CDR3 DNA reads as TGCAGTGCTAGTGGTGGGCAGATCAATCAGCCCCAGCATTTT.

The chain has TRBV6-1 and TRBJ2-5, with D maybe TRBD2 (7 bases). Germline CDR1 and CDR2: MNHNS and SASEGT. Between the trimmed V and J ends, which lost 6 bases and 4 bases, there was a span of 15 bases. The CDR3 sequence is 14 residues long. In DNA form, the CDR3 reads TGTGCCAGCAGCGCGCGGCGGGGGCGAGAGACCCAGTACTTC. Protein sequence: CASSARRGRETQYF.